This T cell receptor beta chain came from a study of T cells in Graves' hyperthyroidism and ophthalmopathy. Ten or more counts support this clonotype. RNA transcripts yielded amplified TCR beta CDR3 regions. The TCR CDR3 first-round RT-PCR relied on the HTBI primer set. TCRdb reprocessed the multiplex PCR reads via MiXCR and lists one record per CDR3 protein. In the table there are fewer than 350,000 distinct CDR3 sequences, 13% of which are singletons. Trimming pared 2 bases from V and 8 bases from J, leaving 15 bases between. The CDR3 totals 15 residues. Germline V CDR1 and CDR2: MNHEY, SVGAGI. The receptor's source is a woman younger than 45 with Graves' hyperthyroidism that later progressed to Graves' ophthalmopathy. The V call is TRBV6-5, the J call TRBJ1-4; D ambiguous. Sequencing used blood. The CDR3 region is CASSYQAGEGEKLFF. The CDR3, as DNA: TGTGCCAGCAGTTACCAGGCCGGGGAAGGGGAAAAACTGTTTTTT.